The 23 T cell receptor beta chains below all came from one sample that was sequenced in a study of OX40 agonist ivuxolimab in advanced cancers. The protocol was immunoSEQ multiplex PCR, while the TCRdb copy is restricted to in-frame clones and leaves out a portion. The data hold about 130,000 clones, with 85% to 95% observed a single time. The sample was CD4+ or CD8+ T cells sorted from blood, taken in a trial of the OX40 agonist ivuxolimab. These receptors came from an adult with an advanced solid tumor such as melanoma, head and neck, liver or kidney cancer.

This chain links TRBV11-2 with TRBJ2-1, with 7 bases identical to TRBD2. V lost 5 bases, J lost 5 bases, and 12 bases stayed unmatched. This CDR3 spans 16 amino acids. The germline gives CDR1 SGHAT, CDR2 FQNNGV. The CDR3 protein is CASSPLAGYTDNEQFF. CDR3 coding DNA: TGTGCCAGCAGCCCATTAGCGGGTTACACAGACAATGAGCAGTTCTTC.

This clone has only one observation. J is TRBJ1-5 and V is TRBV6-5; D unresolved. V was clipped by 5 bases and J by 9 bases, with 14 bases between them. Germline CDR1 reads MNHEY; CDR2 reads SVGAGI. The CDR3 is 13 amino acids. The chain's CDR3 is CASSLNRVWPQHF. The CDR3 DNA reads as TGTGCCAGCAGTCTTAATAGGGTTTGGCCCCAGCATTTT.

This clone has a single count. The CDR3 region has the DNA TGTGCCAGCAGCCAAAGAGGGGACCACAACACTGAAGCTTTCTTT. Translating gives CASSQRGDHNTEAFF. The gene calls are TRBV14 and TRBJ1-1, with D tentatively TRBD1 (5 bases). The V end lost 2 bases, the J end lost 2 bases, and 12 bases lay between the germline ends. The germline gives CDR1 SGHDN, CDR2 FVKESK. This CDR3 region has 15 residues.

The rearrangement uses TRBV4-2 and TRBJ1-4, with a tentative D call TRBD1 (5 bases). CDR3 length: 16 amino acids. V gave up 0 bases and J gave up 5 bases, with 13 bases separating them. The V gene's germline CDR1 is LGHNA and CDR2 YNFKEQ. The CDR3 loop is CASSQDALGENEKLFF. CDR3 coding DNA: TGTGCCAGCAGCCAAGATGCCTTGGGGGAGAATGAAAAACTGTTTTTT.

A word on this clone: At one boundary the junction diverges from the germline segment, which might be a read error. The chain has TRBV2 and TRBJ1-1; D unclear. Germline-derived CDR1 and CDR2 are SNHLY and FYNNEI. This CDR3 has 13 residues. The CDR3 here is CASSPTLNTEAFF. For the CDR3, the DNA is TGTGCCAGCAGTCCGACTTTGAATACTGAAGCTTTCTTT.

The chain employs TRBV19 and TRBJ1-5, with TRBD1 identical over 7 bases. This CDR3 spans 14 amino acids. J gave up 0 bases and V 10 bases, and 6 bases lay outside the gene matches. Germline V gene data show CDR1 as LNHDA and CDR2 as SQIVND (reference sequence). The CDR3 is CATEGQLSNQPQHF. The CDR3 DNA is TGTGCCACCGAGGGACAGCTTAGCAATCAGCCCCAGCATTTT. The full variable domain, with the rest looked up from reference TRBV19 and TRBJ1-5, is DGGITQSPKYLFRKEGQNVTLSCEQNLNHDAMYWYRQDPGQGLRLIYYSQIVNDFQKGDIAEGYSVSREKKESFPLTVTSAQKNPTAFYLCATEGQLSNQPQHFGDGTRLSIL.

The chain employs TRBV2 and TRBJ2-5; 9 nucleotides agree with TRBD1. V shed 5 bases, J shed 4 bases, and the junction held 11 bases outside the gene matches. The CDR3 loop spans 16 amino acids. Germline V lookup: CDR1 SNHLY, CDR2 FYNNEI. DNA for the CDR3: TGTGCCAGCAGTAAGAATACAGGGGGCCGAGGAGAGACCCAGTACTTC. Protein sequence: CASSKNTGGRGETQYF.

The chain uses TRBV19 and TRBJ1-1; 7 bases align to TRBD1. V lost 7 bases, J lost 0 bases, and 5 bases stayed unmatched. The CDR3 consists of 14 residues. The V gene's germline CDR1 is LNHDA and CDR2 SQIVND (reference sequence). This chain's CDR3 is CASKTGQMNTEAFF. The CDR3 DNA reads as TGTGCCAGTAAGACGGGACAGATGAACACTGAAGCTTTCTTT.

This clone was seen once. Other DNA sequences within the sample encode an identical CDR3. This chain connects TRBV28 to TRBJ2-2; D is unresolved. CDR1 is MDHEN and CDR2 is SYDVKM in the germline V gene. This CDR3 has 15 residues. V lost 2 bases, J lost 2 bases, and 9 bases lay in between. This CDR3 is CASSLGLFNTGELFF. CDR3 DNA: TGTGCCAGCAGTTTAGGCCTGTTTAACACCGGGGAGCTGTTTTTT.

This sequence joins TRBV11-2 and TRBJ2-1; TRBD2 aligns across 8 bases. Unmatched junction bases numbered 4, after V lost 3 bases and J lost 3 bases. The CDR3 consists of 15 residues. Germline-derived CDR1 and CDR2 are SGHAT and FQNNGV. This CDR3 is CASSFSSGGYNEQFF. The CDR3 DNA sequence: TGTGCCAGCAGCTTTTCAAGCGGGGGCTACAATGAGCAGTTCTTC.

V is TRBV30 and J is TRBJ2-2; no clear D gene. The CDR3 has 12 amino acids. The germline gives CDR1 GTSNPN, CDR2 SVGIG (reference sequence). Trimming removed 2 bases at V and 3 bases at J, with 4 bases between. For the CDR3, the DNA is TGTGCCTGGAGTCGAGACACCGGGGAGCTGTTTTTT. Translating it yields CAWSRDTGELFF.

The V gene is TRBV10-1, the J gene TRBJ2-6; D unresolved. Germline-derived CDR1 and CDR2 are WNHNN and SYGVQD (reference sequence). The CDR3 consists of 15 residues. V lost 2 bases and J lost 0, with 5 bases in between. The CDR3 coding sequence is TGCGCCAGCAGTGAGGGATACTCTGGGGCCAACGTCCTGACTTTC. Its translation is CASSEGYSGANVLTF.

V is TRBV11-2 and J is TRBJ2-1; the D gene is possibly TRBD2 (5 bases). V was clipped by 1 base and J by 8 bases, with 21 bases between them. CDR3 length equals 17 residues. Per the germline V gene, CDR1 is SGHAT and CDR2 is FQNNGV. The DNA of the CDR3 is TGTGCCAGCAGCTTAGGGGGAGCTAGTTGGTACTTCGATGAGCAGTTCTTC. As protein: CASSLGGASWYFDEQFF.

The chain has TRBV15 and TRBJ1-1; 10 bases agree with TRBD1. With 0 bases clipped from V and 0 bases from J, the junction kept 10 bases outside the gene matches. The CDR3 sequence is 19 residues long. Per germline, CDR1 LNHNV and CDR2 YYDKDF (reference sequence). The CDR3 DNA is TGTGCCACCAGCAGAGACGAAGGACAGGGGGGCACCATGAACACTGAAGCTTTCTTT. This sequence encodes CATSRDEGQGGTMNTEAFF.

The V gene is TRBV27, the J gene TRBJ2-5; D gene unclear. The DNA end is a closer match to TRBJ2-7, so the J assignment may be wrong. Germline V gene sequence: CDR1 MNHEY, CDR2 SMNVEV (reference sequence). The CDR3 is 13 amino acids. This chain's CDR3 is CASSLFSSYEQYF. CDR3 DNA sequence: TGTGCCAGCAGTTTATTCAGCTCCTACGAGCAGTACTTC.

The V call is TRBV2, the J call TRBJ2-5, with D unresolved. The ends were cut back, 4 bases at V and 5 bases at J, with 11 bases in the middle. Germline V gene data show CDR1 as SNHLY and CDR2 as FYNNEI. The CDR3 is made up of 13 amino acids. For the CDR3, the DNA is TGTGCCAGCAGTGGAACAGCATTCGAGACCCAGTACTTC. Protein: CASSGTAFETQYF. The variable domain in full, completed from reference TRBV2 and TRBJ2-5, reads EPEVTQTPSHQVTQMGQEVILRCVPISNHLYFYWYRQILGQKVEFLVSFYNNEISEKSEIFDDQFSVERPDGSNFTLKIRSTKLEDSAMYFCASSGTAFETQYFGPGTRLLVL.

This rearrangement joins TRBV7-9 to TRBJ1-4, with TRBD1 identical over 7 bases. The CDR3 loop spans 16 amino acids. The trim removed 3 bases at V and 1 base at J, leaving 5 bases unmatched. The germline V gene has CDR1 SEHNR and CDR2 FQNEAQ (reference sequence). The chain's CDR3 is CASSLGTARTNEKLFF. Written as DNA, the CDR3 is TGTGCCAGCAGCTTGGGGACAGCAAGAACTAATGAAAAACTGTTTTTT.

The gene calls are TRBV27 and TRBJ2-3; D possibly uses TRBD1 or TRBD2 (6 bases each). CDR1 is MNHEY, CDR2 SMNVEV, per germline (reference sequence). The CDR3 length is 15 residues. Trimming took off 3 bases at V and 0 bases at J, with 10 bases between the two ends. DNA for the CDR3: TGTGCCAGCAGTTTGTCGGGGGCAAGCACAGATACGCAGTATTTT. This gives the protein CASSLSGASTDTQYF.

This sequence joins TRBV6-6 and TRBJ1-4, with TRBD1 identical over 8 bases. This CDR3 region has 15 residues. CDR1 MNHNY and CDR2 SVGAGI come from the germline V gene (reference sequence). Trimming took 5 bases from V and 7 from J; bases not matched to a gene: 9. The CDR3 DNA reads TGTGCCAGCAGTACTCAGGGGGCCCTTTCTGAAAAACTGTTTTTT. Protein: CASSTQGALSEKLFF.

The chain combines TRBV11-2 with TRBJ2-7; D may be TRBD1 (6 bases). With 0 bases removed from V and 3 bases from J, the gap between germline ends came to 9 bases. This CDR3 comprises 14 residues. Germline loops: CDR1 SGHAT, CDR2 FQNNGV. The chain's CDR3 is CASSLDRTVYEQYF. The CDR3 nucleotides are TGTGCCAGCAGCTTAGATCGGACAGTCTACGAGCAGTACTTC.

The rearrangement uses TRBV2 and TRBJ2-3; 12 bases are shared with TRBD2. Germline loops: CDR1 SNHLY, CDR2 FYNNEI. V was clipped by 6 bases and J by 2 bases; unmatched bases: 12. The CDR3 is 18 amino acids. The CDR3 reads CASSPNPWTSGTTDTQYF. The CDR3 nucleotides are TGTGCCAGCAGCCCTAACCCCTGGACTAGCGGGACCACAGATACGCAGTATTTT.

The chain links TRBV7-9 to TRBJ1-4, with TRBD1 identical over 7 bases. The trim removed 5 bases at V and 8 bases at J, leaving 8 bases unmatched. Germline V gene lookup returns CDR1 SEHNR and CDR2 FQNEAQ (reference sequence). This CDR3 is 14 amino acids long. This CDR3 is CASSLTTGVEKLFF. The CDR3 nucleotides are TGTGCCAGCAGCCTTACAACAGGGGTCGAAAAACTGTTTTTT.

The chain is built from TRBV6-6 and TRBJ1-2; D is undetermined. CDR1 is MNHNY and CDR2 is SVGAGI in the germline V gene (reference sequence). V gave up 3 bases and J gave up 3 bases, with 11 bases separating them. The CDR3 is 14 amino acids. The CDR3 sequence is CASSYGLSYYGYTF. The CDR3, as DNA: TGTGCCAGCAGTTATGGCCTTAGTTACTATGGCTACACCTTC.